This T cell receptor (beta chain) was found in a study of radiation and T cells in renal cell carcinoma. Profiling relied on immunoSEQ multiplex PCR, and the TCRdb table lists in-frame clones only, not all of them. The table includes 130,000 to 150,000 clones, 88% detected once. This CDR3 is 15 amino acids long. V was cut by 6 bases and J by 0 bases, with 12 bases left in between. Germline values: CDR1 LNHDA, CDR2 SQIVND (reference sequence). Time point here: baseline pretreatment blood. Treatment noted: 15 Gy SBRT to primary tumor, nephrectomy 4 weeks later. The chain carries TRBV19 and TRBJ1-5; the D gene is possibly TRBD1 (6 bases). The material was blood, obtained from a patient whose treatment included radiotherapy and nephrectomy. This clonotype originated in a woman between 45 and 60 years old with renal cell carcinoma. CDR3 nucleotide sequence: TGTGCCAGTAGCCCGGACAGTTATAGCAATCAGCCCCAGCATTTT. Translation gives CASSPDSYSNQPQHF.